Listed below are T cell receptor beta chains from one sample, sequenced in a study of T cells after yellow fever vaccination. TCRdb re-called the 5' RACE reads with MiXCR, one entry per CDR3 protein. The sample holds 75,000 to 100,000 distinct CDR3 sequences, approximately 9% seen once. Specimen: CD8+ T cells not binding an NS4B(214-222) dextramer, sorted from PBMCs, collected around 14 days after the first yellow fever vaccination. These receptors were collected from a man aged 18 to 29 who received the YFV17D yellow fever vaccine. Both conserved end residues are part of each CDR3. The D gene is left open where the match is weak. Clone size is stated in some rows and not others, as once, few, many or a class when expanded.

abundance,j_gene,d_gene,v_gene,CDR3aa,CDR3nt
many,TRBJ2-5,.,TRBV12-3/TRBV12-4,CASSLRHSQETQYF,TGTGCCAGCAGTTTAAGGCACAGCCAAGAGACCCAGTACTTC
.,TRBJ2-2,.,TRBV7-2,CASTEEFRPRIGELFF,TGTGCCAGCACCGAAGAGTTTAGGCCGCGGATCGGGGAGCTGTTTTTT
few,TRBJ1-1,.,TRBV7-2,CASSLAPSQINTEAFF,TGTGCCAGCAGCTTAGCACCTTCACAAATCAACACTGAAGCTTTCTTT
few,TRBJ2-5,TRBD1,TRBV24-1,CATSDRDRGETQYF,TGTGCCACCAGTGACCGGGACAGGGGTGAGACCCAGTACTTC
.,TRBJ2-6,.,TRBV11-2,CASSETGTISGANVLTF,TGTGCCAGCAGCGAAACCGGGACGATCTCTGGGGCCAACGTCCTGACTTTC
.,TRBJ2-3,.,TRBV6-6,CASSRDTQYF,TGTGCCAGCTCGAGAGATACGCAGTATTTT
few,TRBJ2-7,.,TRBV7-8,CASSLASGYDEQYF,TGTGCCAGCAGCTTAGCCTCAGGGTATGACGAGCAGTACTTC
few,TRBJ2-7,.,TRBV10-1,CASSEQGRPYEQYF,TGCGCCAGCAGTGAACAAGGGCGGCCATACGAGCAGTACTTC
.,TRBJ2-1,.,TRBV28,CASSPDSYLKENEQFF,TGTGCCAGCAGTCCCGACAGCTACCTTAAAGAGAATGAGCAGTTCTTC
many,TRBJ2-1,TRBD2,TRBV6-1,CASSLGLASEQFF,TGTGCCAGCAGCCTTGGACTAGCAAGTGAGCAGTTCTTC
.,TRBJ1-2,.,TRBV27,CASSLSGVSNYGYTF,TGTGCCAGCAGTTTATCAGGGGTCTCTAACTATGGCTACACCTTC
.,TRBJ1-1,TRBD1,TRBV7-6,CASSSWTGGEAFF,TGTGCCAGCAGCTCCTGGACAGGGGGTGAAGCTTTCTTT
few,TRBJ2-5,TRBD2,TRBV4-3,CASSQDSRWEGVEETQYF,TGCGCCAGCAGCCAAGATAGCCGGTGGGAGGGCGTCGAAGAGACCCAGTACTTC
many,TRBJ2-4,TRBD2,TRBV7-8,CASSVTSGGLVGNIQYF,TGTGCCAGCAGCGTAACTAGCGGGGGCCTGGTAGGAAACATTCAGTACTTC
few,TRBJ1-6,.,TRBV4-3,CASSQVQSGNSYNSPLHF,TGCGCCAGCAGCCAAGTACAGTCGGGGAACTCCTATAATTCACCCCTCCACTTT
.,TRBJ2-1,TRBD2,TRBV24-1,CATSDWPGGNNEQFF,TGTGCCACCAGTGATTGGCCGGGGGGGAACAATGAGCAGTTCTTC
many,TRBJ2-1,.,TRBV20-1,CSAPLLATYNEQFF,TGCAGTGCTCCTCTTTTAGCAACCTACAATGAGCAGTTCTTC
.,TRBJ1-1,TRBD1,TRBV24-1,CATRGDRGTEAFF,TGTGCCACCAGAGGGGACAGGGGTACTGAAGCTTTCTTT
few,TRBJ2-7,TRBD1,TRBV12-3/TRBV12-4,CASTFGQGDGEQYF,TGTGCCAGCACCTTCGGGCAGGGGGACGGCGAGCAGTACTTC
few,TRBJ1-5,TRBD1,TRBV20-1,CSATSGGESQPQHF,TGCAGTGCCACCTCAGGGGGAGAGAGTCAGCCCCAGCATTTT
few,TRBJ2-2,.,TRBV7-4,CASSYRSEGHTGELFF,TGTGCCAGCAGCTACCGTAGCGAGGGTCACACCGGGGAGCTGTTTTTT
few,TRBJ1-3,.,TRBV13,CASSLGGFSGNTIYF,TGTGCCAGCAGCTTAGGAGGATTCTCTGGAAACACCATATATTTT
.,TRBJ2-5,.,TRBV7-9,CASSTPGPKETQYF,TGTGCCAGCAGCACCCCGGGACCCAAAGAGACCCAGTACTTC
.,TRBJ1-1,TRBD1,TRBV12-3/TRBV12-4,CASSLGTGGRRNTEAFF,TGTGCCAGCAGTCTCGGGACAGGGGGCCGCAGGAACACTGAAGCTTTCTTT